The T cell receptor beta chain described here comes from a study of T cell repertoires in cytomegalovirus infection. CDR1 SGHVS and CDR2 FQNEAQ come from the germline V gene. The trim removed 4 bases at V and 4 bases at J, leaving 5 bases unmatched. The CDR3 has 14 amino acids. This clonotype has more than one count but fewer than ten. Its specificity is unknown. Via MiXCR, TCRdb re-called the reads, giving one row per CDR3 protein. The sample carries roughly 720,000 distinct CDR3 sequences, 35% recorded once. Overall study findings and caveats: It was HLA-C-restricted CMV-specific TCR beta clonotypes that dominated the response ex vivo.

Sequences were obtained from PBMCs. The chain employs TRBV7-8 and TRBJ2-5, with 8 bases aligning to TRBD2. The sequence was collected from a human donor in good health (CMV status not recorded). Some clones in this sample may be carry-over from other donors' samples. CDR3 in amino acids: CASSSGGAVETQYF. The CDR3 DNA sequence: TGTGCCAGCAGCTCCGGGGGGGCCGTAGAGACCCAGTACTTC. Full variable domain (outside the CDR3, taken from reference TRBV7-8 and TRBJ2-5): GAGVSQSPRYKVAKRGQDVALRCDPISGHVSLFWYQQALGQGPEFLTYFQNEAQLDKSGLPSDRFFAERPEGSVSTLKIQRTQQEDSAVYLCASSSGGAVETQYFGPGTRLLVL.